This is a list of T cell receptor beta chains from one sample in a study of human T cells and chemical hapten exposure. TCRdb reanalysed the RACE reads using MiXCR and keeps one entry per CDR3 protein. This repertoire shows approximately 110,000 distinct CDR3 sequences, roughly 11% found once; its top ten account for 3.5%. The sequencing used whole blood, collected in connection with sensitization to the hapten diphenylcyclopropenone (DPC). These receptors were taken from a woman aged 40 to 50 with alopecia areata. Some clones in this sample may be carry-over from other donors' samples. Each CDR3 is given with its conserved first and last residue. Each record gives: J gene, D gene, clone size, V gene, CDR3 protein, CDR3 DNA. A D gene is named only where the DNA matches it firmly. Clone size is given for some rows only: seen once, a few or many times, or a class if the clone is expanded.

TRBJ2-5 TRBD1 few TRBV6-5 CASRSGTGGMKTQYF TGTGCCAGCAGAAGCGGGACAGGGGGCATGAAGACCCAGTACTTC
TRBJ2-7 - many TRBV27 CASRVQGSYEQYF TGTGCCAGCAGAGTTCAGGGCTCCTACGAGCAGTACTTC
TRBJ2-1 - many TRBV24-1 CATTGVGYNEQFF TGTGCCACCACAGGGGTCGGCTACAATGAGCAGTTCTTC
TRBJ2-1 - few TRBV5-5 CASSLVIGRYNEQFF TGTGCCAGCAGCTTGGTAATCGGGAGATATAATGAGCAGTTCTTC
TRBJ2-2 - - TRBV18 CASSPQRAPNTGELFF TGTGCCAGCTCACCTCAGAGGGCTCCGAACACCGGGGAGCTGTTTTTT
TRBJ2-3 - many TRBV7-2 CASSFRQLGTDTQYF TGTGCCAGCAGCTTTCGGCAGCTCGGCACAGATACGCAGTATTTT
TRBJ1-4 - many TRBV9 CASSLGSFNEKLFF TGTGCCAGCAGCTTGGGGAGTTTTAATGAAAAACTGTTTTTT
TRBJ1-5 - - TRBV6-5 CASSYDPNQPQHF TGTGCCAGCAGTTATGACCCCAATCAGCCCCAGCATTTT
TRBJ1-5 TRBD1 many TRBV7-9 CASSLEQGAQHF TGTGCCAGCAGCTTAGAACAGGGGGCCCAGCATTTT
TRBJ1-4 TRBD1 few TRBV5-1 CASSLRQGGLEKLFF TGCGCCAGCAGCCTGCGACAGGGGGGACTGGAAAAACTGTTTTTT
TRBJ2-3 - - TRBV7-2 CASSLAPGDTQYF TGTGCCAGCAGCTTAGCTCCGGGAGATACGCAGTATTTT
TRBJ1-1 - many TRBV7-9 CASSRTGNTEAFF TGTGCCAGCAGTCGAACAGGGAACACTGAAGCTTTCTTT
TRBJ2-7 - - TRBV18 CASSGVPSSYEQYF TGTGCCAGCTCAGGGGTCCCCAGCTCCTACGAGCAGTACTTC
TRBJ2-7 - many TRBV5-1 CASSLAQGPTYEQYF TGCGCCAGCAGCTTGGCCCAGGGGCCGACCTACGAGCAGTACTTC
TRBJ2-1 - many TRBV7-9 CASSLVGPKNAEQFF TGTGCCAGCAGCTTAGTTGGCCCTAAGAACGCTGAGCAGTTCTTC
TRBJ1-2 - many TRBV3-2 CASSRPAILNYGYTF TGTGCCAGCAGCCGACCAGCGATCTTAAACTATGGCTACACCTTC
TRBJ2-7 - many TRBV12-3/TRBV12-4 CASRAGPYEQYF TGTGCCAGCAGGGCGGGGCCCTACGAGCAGTACTTC
TRBJ2-3 TRBD2 - TRBV10-3 CAISGGGPTDTQYF TGTGCCATCAGTGGCGGGGGACCCACAGATACGCAGTATTTT
TRBJ2-1 - - TRBV7-9 CASSFPGGNEQFF TGTGCCAGCAGCTTCCCCGGTGGCAATGAGCAGTTCTTC
TRBJ1-1 - - TRBV9 CASSFETKTEAFF TGTGCCAGCAGCTTCGAGACGAAGACTGAAGCTTTCTTT
TRBJ2-3 - - TRBV7-9 CASSSPSRSDTQYF TGTGCCAGCAGCTCCCCCTCTCGTTCAGATACGCAGTATTTT
TRBJ1-4 TRBD1 few TRBV20-1 CSAIARQGEKLFF TGCAGTGCTATTGCTCGACAGGGGGAAAAACTGTTTTTT
TRBJ2-2 TRBD1 few TRBV7-2 CASSLGDRHTGELFF TGTGCCAGCAGCTTGGGGGACAGACACACCGGGGAGCTGTTTTTT
TRBJ2-7 - many TRBV4-3 CASSQVYGGFRTLSYEQYF TGCGCCAGCAGCCAAGTCTATGGGGGTTTTCGAACCCTCTCCTACGAGCAGTACTTC
TRBJ2-3 - many TRBV5-1 CASSTSPSSTDTQYF TGCGCCAGCAGCACTAGCCCCTCTAGCACAGATACGCAGTATTTT
TRBJ1-5 - many TRBV5-6 CASSLVAGSNQPQHF TGTGCCAGCAGCTTGGTAGCTGGTAGCAATCAGCCCCAGCATTTT
TRBJ2-5 - - TRBV29-1 CSVGWGPQYF TGCAGCGTTGGGTGGGGGCCCCAGTACTTC
TRBJ2-3 TRBD2 - TRBV7-2 CASSLVGGGGAQYF TGTGCCAGCAGCTTAGTTGGCGGCGGGGGGGCGCAGTATTTT
TRBJ2-3 TRBD1 many TRBV20-1 CSARDTWTGSSPLSYF TGCAGTGCTAGAGATACTTGGACAGGGTCGTCTCCGCTTTCGTATTTT
TRBJ2-7 - many TRBV6-2/TRBV6-3 CASWDNYEQYF TGTGCCAGCTGGGACAACTACGAGCAGTACTTC
TRBJ2-6 - many TRBV6-2/TRBV6-3 CASRGDVLTF TGTGCCAGCAGGGGGGACGTCCTGACTTTC
TRBJ2-4 - - TRBV12-3/TRBV12-4 CASSLRAGLAKNIQYF TGTGCCAGCAGTTTAAGGGCGGGACTAGCCAAAAACATTCAGTACTTC
TRBJ2-7 - many TRBV5-1 CASGRRDSSYEQYF TGCGCCAGCGGACGGAGGGACAGCAGCTACGAGCAGTACTTC
TRBJ1-4 TRBD1 many TRBV5-1 CASSTGGTATTNEKLFF TGCGCCAGCAGCACAGGCGGGACAGCAACAACTAATGAAAAACTGTTTTTT
TRBJ2-7 - many TRBV7-3 CASSPTRDVAEQYF TGTGCCAGCAGCCCGACCCGGGACGTCGCGGAGCAGTACTTC
TRBJ2-1 TRBD2 few TRBV5-6 CASSRRGLARDEQFF TGTGCCAGCAGCCGGAGGGGACTAGCGCGCGATGAGCAGTTCTTC
TRBJ2-1 TRBD1 few TRBV11-2 CASSIFDRGSYNEQFF TGTGCCAGCAGCATATTTGACAGGGGTTCTTACAATGAGCAGTTCTTC
TRBJ1-1 - few TRBV9 CASSVGGGGTEAFF TGTGCCAGCAGCGTAGGCGGGGGAGGCACTGAAGCTTTCTTT
TRBJ1-5 TRBD1 many TRBV7-2 CASSFLGTGGGQPQHF TGTGCCAGCAGCTTTTTAGGGACAGGGGGAGGGCAGCCCCAGCATTTT
TRBJ2-3 - few TRBV7-6 CASSLEAPSDTQYF TGTGCCAGCAGCTTAGAAGCTCCGTCAGATACGCAGTATTTT
TRBJ2-3 - many TRBV6-1 CASGGDTQYF TGTGCCAGCGGCGGAGATACGCAGTATTTT
TRBJ2-3 TRBD2 many TRBV7-2 CASSNGLAGLTDTQYF TGTGCCAGCAGCAACGGACTAGCGGGGCTCACAGATACGCAGTATTTT
TRBJ2-7 TRBD2 many TRBV6-2/TRBV6-3 CASRTSGGAGEQYF TGTGCCAGCAGGACCAGCGGGGGGGCCGGCGAGCAGTACTTC
TRBJ2-1 TRBD2 many TRBV5-6 CASSPRALAGDYNEQFF TGTGCCAGCAGCCCCCGGGCCCTAGCGGGGGACTACAATGAGCAGTTCTTC